This T cell receptor (beta chain) was found in a study of cytomegalovirus exposure and HLA in healthy donors. For the study at large: Among around 170 million T cells, an earlier analysis found about 110 million unique TCR beta sequences. Around 80 million unique TCR sequences came from HLA-typed donors in an early release.

Amplification used 60 Vbeta primers and 13 Jbeta primers. Only in-frame clones appear in the TCRdb table, and some are missing; sequencing was by immunoSEQ multiplex PCR. The data contain approximately 64,000 clones, about three quarters of them singletons. CDR3 length: 12 amino acids. The germline V gene encodes CDR1 SGDLS and CDR2 YYNGEE. With V trimmed by 4 bases and J by 3 bases, 1 base remained unmatched. This clonotype was obtained from a male donor in good health and CMV-seropositive. The rearrangement uses TRBV9 and TRBJ2-7, with 7 bases that match TRBD1. The sequenced material came from PBMCs. This CDR3 is CASSPGGYEQYF. In DNA form, the CDR3 reads TGTGCCAGCAGCCCAGGGGGCTACGAGCAGTACTTC.